These 14 T cell receptor beta chains were sequenced from one sample in a study of cytomegalovirus exposure and HLA in healthy donors. The PCR made use of 60 Vbeta and 13 Jbeta primers. TCRdb keeps only in-frame clones here, not all; method: immunoSEQ multiplex PCR. The repertoire includes about 110,000 clones, less than 80% of them detected once, and 3.5% to 4% sits in the top ten. The source material was PBMCs. These receptors all come from a man in his sixties in good health and CMV-seronegative.

The chain has TRBV7-2 and TRBJ2-2; the D gene is possibly TRBD1 (6 bases). In germline, CDR1 is SGHTA, CDR2 FQGNSA. The CDR3 contains 15 residues. V lost 2 bases, J lost 4 bases, and 11 bases lay in between. The CDR3 DNA sequence: TGTGCCAGCAGCTTATCCCAGGGGCGCACCGGGGAGCTGTTTTTT. As protein: CASSLSQGRTGELFF.

This sequence joins TRBV4-3 and TRBJ1-6; D may be TRBD1 (6 bases). The germline gives CDR1 LGHNA, CDR2 YSLEER. The CDR3 extends over 19 amino acids. Trimming took 0 bases from V and 8 from J, leaving 23 bases between them. CDR3 protein: CASSQEGGQGFWIDSPLHF. CDR3 nucleotide sequence: TGCGCCAGCAGCCAAGAAGGGGGTCAGGGATTTTGGATAGATTCACCCCTCCACTTT.

The chain combines TRBV9 with TRBJ1-5, with D maybe TRBD1 (5 bases). Trimming stripped 3 bases from V and 2 bases from J, with 15 bases between. Looked up from germline, CDR1 is SGDLS and CDR2 is YYNGEE. The CDR3 runs 16 residues. The CDR3 loop reads CASSAGGDSRNQPQHF. For the CDR3, the DNA is TGTGCCAGCAGCGCCGGAGGGGACTCCCGCAATCAGCCCCAGCATTTT.

The CDR3 loop reads CASSFRTVGELFF. CDR3 in DNA: TGCGCCAGCAGCTTCAGGACAGTCGGGGAGCTGTTTTTT. The chain combines TRBV5-1 with TRBJ2-2, with a weak D call TRBD1 (6 bases). The germline V gene encodes CDR1 SGHRS and CDR2 YFSETQ. The length of the CDR3 is 13 residues. The V end lost 2 bases, the J end lost 7 bases, and 9 bases lay between the germline ends.

V gene TRBV7-9 combines with J gene TRBJ1-1; tentative D call: TRBD1 (6 bases). Per the germline V gene, CDR1 is SEHNR and CDR2 is FQNEAQ (reference sequence). The CDR3 totals 16 residues. The V and J ends lost 5 bases and 7 bases respectively, with 23 bases between them. In DNA, the CDR3 is TGTGCCAGCAGCCCCGGAGGGGGGGGACCCGGAGGTGAAGCTTTCTTT. Its translation: CASSPGGGGPGGEAFF.

This chain uses TRBV19 with TRBJ1-5, with TRBD1 matching over 9 bases. V lost 9 bases, J lost 1 base, and 4 bases stayed unmatched. The germline V gene encodes CDR1 LNHDA and CDR2 SQIVND (reference sequence). The CDR3 runs 14 residues. The CDR3 spells CASTGQGSNQPQHF. The DNA of the CDR3 is TGTGCCAGCACGGGACAGGGAAGCAATCAGCCCCAGCATTTT.

The chain joins TRBV5-6 to TRBJ2-6, with TRBD1 matching 8 bases. Germline assignment: CDR1 SGHDT and CDR2 YYEEEE. This CDR3 region has 19 residues. J gave up 0 bases and V 0 bases, and 8 bases lay outside the gene matches. The CDR3 loop is CASSLGDRRSHSGANVLTF. CDR3 nucleotides: TGTGCCAGCAGCTTGGGGGACAGGCGCTCCCACTCTGGGGCCAACGTCCTGACTTTC. The entire variable domain, with the rest obtained from reference TRBV5-6 and TRBJ2-6, is as follows: DAGVTQSPTHLIKTRGQQVTLRCSPKSGHDTVSWYQQALGQGPQFIFQYYEEEERQRGNFPDRFSGHQFPNYSSELNVNALLLGDSALYLCASSLGDRRSHSGANVLTFGAGSRLTVL.

The chain combines TRBV2 with TRBJ2-5; D unresolved. This CDR3 comprises 14 residues. The germline V and J ends were trimmed by 0 bases and 5 bases, with 10 bases remaining between them. From germline, CDR1 is SNHLY and CDR2 FYNNEI. The CDR3 DNA sequence: TGTGCCAGCAGTGAAGCACAACCGAATGAGACCCAGTACTTC. It is translated as CASSEAQPNETQYF.

Only a few counts were recorded for this clone. The rearrangement uses TRBV6-1 and TRBJ2-2, with 7 bases matching TRBD1. This CDR3 comprises 16 residues. The junction had 6 bases not matched to a gene; V was cut back by 3 bases and J by 2 bases. Per germline, CDR1 MNHNS and CDR2 SASEGT. CDR3 nucleotide sequence: TGTGCCAGCAGTGACCCCGGGACAGCTAACACCGGGGAGCTGTTTTTT. Translating it yields CASSDPGTANTGELFF.

V and J are TRBV9 and TRBJ1-1; TRBD1 is a possible D gene (5 bases). V lost 3 bases to trimming and J lost 1 base, with 10 bases between them. This CDR3 spans 14 amino acids. CDR1 and CDR2 from the germline V gene are SGDLS and YYNGEE. CDR3 region: CASSEQDQNTEAFF. The CDR3 region has the DNA TGTGCCAGCAGCGAACAGGACCAGAACACTGAAGCTTTCTTT. The complete variable domain, with remaining parts taken from reference TRBV9 and TRBJ1-1, reads DSGVTQTPKHLITATGQRVTLRCSPRSGDLSVYWYQQSLDQGLQFLIQYYNGEERAKGNILERFSAQQFPDLHSELNLSSLELGDSALYFCASSEQDQNTEAFFGQGTRLTVV.

J is TRBJ1-3 and V is TRBV4-1; TRBD1 aligns across 10 bases. V was clipped by 7 bases and J by 2 bases; unmatched bases: 14. The CDR3 contains 18 residues. Germline CDR1 is MGHRA and CDR2 is YSYEKL. The CDR3 here is CASTHLGTGAVAGNTIYF. In nucleotides, the CDR3 is TGCGCCAGCACCCATCTAGGGACAGGGGCAGTTGCTGGAAACACCATATATTTT.

J is TRBJ2-3 and V is TRBV28; 11 bases match TRBD2. Germline-derived CDR1 and CDR2 are MDHEN and SYDVKM. V lost 6 bases to trimming and J lost 7 bases; unmatched junction nucleotides: 6. The CDR3 totals 14 residues. CDR3 sequence reads: CASRNSGGANTQYF. In DNA form, the CDR3 reads TGTGCCAGCAGGAATAGCGGGGGGGCAAATACGCAGTATTTT.

This clone was picked up one time. The rearrangement links TRBV28 to TRBJ1-1; 7 nucleotides line up with TRBD1. The CDR3 extends over 16 amino acids. Germline assignment: CDR1 MDHEN and CDR2 SYDVKM. V dropped 6 bases and J dropped 3; count of bases not matched to a gene: 13. CDR3 DNA sequence: TGTGCCAGCAGAACAACAGGGGTAGGCGCGGACACTGAAGCTTTCTTT. Translated: CASRTTGVGADTEAFF.

J is TRBJ2-5 and V is TRBV2; the D gene is possibly TRBD2 (7 bases). The CDR3 totals 14 residues. The V end was cut by 3 bases, the J end by 5 bases, with 13 bases between. From germline, CDR1 is SNHLY and CDR2 FYNNEI. CDR3 protein: CASSEGRGGETQYF. The CDR3 DNA sequence: TGTGCCAGCAGTGAGGGTAGGGGGGGCGAGACCCAGTACTTC. Variable domain in full (rest from reference TRBV2 and TRBJ2-5): EPEVTQTPSHQVTQMGQEVILRCVPISNHLYFYWYRQILGQKVEFLVSFYNNEISEKSEIFDDQFSVERPDGSNFTLKIRSTKLEDSAMYFCASSEGRGGETQYFGPGTRLLVL.